Sequencing of this T cell receptor (beta chain) was carried out in a study of shared clonotypes between healthy human individuals. Study-wide background: Donors had three CD4 naive, three CD4 memory, two CD8 naive and one CD8 memory plate apiece.

Deletions cut 4 bases from V and 2 bases from J, with 6 bases between. The CDR3 totals 11 residues. Germline CDR1 is GTSNPN and CDR2 is SVGIG (reference sequence). Each PCR replicate from the sorted subsets contained about 200 ng DNA, which is 30,000 or so T cell genomes. The table came from immunoSEQ multiplex PCR; TCRdb's copy has only in-frame clones and leaves some out. The data contain roughly 2 million clones, 90% to 97% of them singletons. The sequence derives from a man younger than 35 in good health. The chain has TRBV30 and TRBJ2-7; D not certain. Material for sequencing was naive CD4+ T cells sorted from blood. Subset indicated: CD45RA+ positively selected. CDR3 sequence reads: CAWTQAYEQYF. The CDR3 nucleotides are TGTGCCTGGACTCAGGCCTACGAGCAGTACTTC. Complete variable domain (other parts from reference TRBV30 and TRBJ2-7): SQTIHQWPATLVQPVGSPLSLECTVEGTSNPNLYWYRQAAGRGLQLLFYSVGIGQISSEVPQNLSASRPQDRQFILSSKKLLLSDSGFYLCAWTQAYEQYFGPGTRLTVT.